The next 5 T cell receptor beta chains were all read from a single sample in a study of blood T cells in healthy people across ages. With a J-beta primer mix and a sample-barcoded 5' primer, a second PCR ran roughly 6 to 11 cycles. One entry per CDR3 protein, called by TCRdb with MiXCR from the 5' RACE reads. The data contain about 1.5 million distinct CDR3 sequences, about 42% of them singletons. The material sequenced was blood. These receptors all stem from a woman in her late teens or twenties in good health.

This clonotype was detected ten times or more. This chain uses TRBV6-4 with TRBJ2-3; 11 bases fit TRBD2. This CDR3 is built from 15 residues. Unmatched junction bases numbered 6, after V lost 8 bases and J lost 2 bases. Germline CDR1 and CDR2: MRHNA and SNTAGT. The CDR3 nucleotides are TGTGCCAGCGCGACTAGCGGGGAACCCACAGATACGCAGTATTTT. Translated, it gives CASATSGEPTDTQYF.

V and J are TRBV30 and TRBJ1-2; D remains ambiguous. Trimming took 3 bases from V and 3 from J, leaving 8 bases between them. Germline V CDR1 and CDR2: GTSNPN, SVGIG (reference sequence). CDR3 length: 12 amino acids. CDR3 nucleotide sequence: TGTGCCTGGAGCCCCTCATACTATGGCTACACCTTC. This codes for CAWSPSYYGYTF.

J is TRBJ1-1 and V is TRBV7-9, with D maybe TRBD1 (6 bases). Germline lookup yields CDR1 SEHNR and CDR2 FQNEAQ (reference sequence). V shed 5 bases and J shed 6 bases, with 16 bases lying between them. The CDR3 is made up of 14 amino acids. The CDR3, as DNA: TGTGCCAGCAGCCTCATTCAGAAGGGGGCTGAAGCTTTCTTT. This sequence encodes CASSLIQKGAEAFF.

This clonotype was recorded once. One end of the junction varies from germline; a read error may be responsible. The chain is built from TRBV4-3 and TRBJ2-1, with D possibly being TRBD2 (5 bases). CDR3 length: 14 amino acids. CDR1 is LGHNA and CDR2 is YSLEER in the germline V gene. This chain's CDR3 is CASSEREDYKEQFF. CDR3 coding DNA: TGCGCCAGCAGCGAAAGGGAAGACTACAAGGAGCAGTTCTTC.

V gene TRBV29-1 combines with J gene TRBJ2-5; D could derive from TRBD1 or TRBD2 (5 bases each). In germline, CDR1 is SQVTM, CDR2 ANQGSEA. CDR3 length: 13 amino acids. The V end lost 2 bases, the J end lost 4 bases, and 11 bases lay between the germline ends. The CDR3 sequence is CSVELGVRETQYF. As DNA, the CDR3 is TGCAGCGTTGAATTGGGGGTGAGAGAGACCCAGTACTTC.